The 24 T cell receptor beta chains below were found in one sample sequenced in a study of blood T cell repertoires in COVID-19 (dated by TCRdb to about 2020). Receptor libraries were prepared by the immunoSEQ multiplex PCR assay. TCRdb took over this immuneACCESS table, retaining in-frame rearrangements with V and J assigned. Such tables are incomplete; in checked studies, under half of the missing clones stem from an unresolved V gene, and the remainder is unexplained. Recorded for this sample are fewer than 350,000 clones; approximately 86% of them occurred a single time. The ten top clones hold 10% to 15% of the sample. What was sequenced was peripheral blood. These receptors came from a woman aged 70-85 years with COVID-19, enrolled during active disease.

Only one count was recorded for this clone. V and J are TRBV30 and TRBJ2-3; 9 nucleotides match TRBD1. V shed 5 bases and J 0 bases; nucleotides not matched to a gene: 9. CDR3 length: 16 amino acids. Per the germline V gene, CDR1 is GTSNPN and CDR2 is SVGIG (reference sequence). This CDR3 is CAWATGQGRSTDTQYF. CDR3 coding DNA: TGTGCCTGGGCAACGGGACAGGGCCGGAGCACAGATACGCAGTATTTT.

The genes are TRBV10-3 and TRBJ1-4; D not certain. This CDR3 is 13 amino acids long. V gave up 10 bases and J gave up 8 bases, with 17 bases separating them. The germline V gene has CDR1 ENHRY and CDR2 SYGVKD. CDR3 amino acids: CASTREPTEKLFF. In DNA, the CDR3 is TGTGCCAGTACCCGGGAGCCTACGGAAAAACTGTTTTTT.

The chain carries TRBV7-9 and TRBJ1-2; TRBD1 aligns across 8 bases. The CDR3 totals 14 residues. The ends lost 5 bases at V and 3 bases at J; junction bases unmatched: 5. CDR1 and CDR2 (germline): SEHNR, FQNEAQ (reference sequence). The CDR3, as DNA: TGTGCCAGCAGCGTCTACAGGGGGGACTATGGCTACACCTTC. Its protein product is CASSVYRGDYGYTF. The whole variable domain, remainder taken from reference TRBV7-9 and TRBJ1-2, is DTGVSQNPRHKITKRGQNVTFRCDPISEHNRLYWYRQTLGQGPEFLTYFQNEAQLEKSRLLSDRFSAERPKGSFSTLEIQRTEQGDSAMYLCASSVYRGDYGYTFGSGTRLTVV.

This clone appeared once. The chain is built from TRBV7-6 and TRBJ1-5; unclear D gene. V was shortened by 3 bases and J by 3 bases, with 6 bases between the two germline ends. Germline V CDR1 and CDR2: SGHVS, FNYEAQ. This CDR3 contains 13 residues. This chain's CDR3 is CASSLSVNQPQHF. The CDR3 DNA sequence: TGTGCCAGCAGCTTGTCTGTCAATCAGCCCCAGCATTTT.

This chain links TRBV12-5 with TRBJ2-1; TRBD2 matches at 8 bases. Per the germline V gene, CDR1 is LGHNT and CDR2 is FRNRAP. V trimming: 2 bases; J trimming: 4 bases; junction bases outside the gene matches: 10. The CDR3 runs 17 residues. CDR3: CASGLLLTSGSYNEQFF. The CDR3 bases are TGTGCTAGTGGTTTGTTACTCACTAGCGGATCGTACAATGAGCAGTTCTTC.

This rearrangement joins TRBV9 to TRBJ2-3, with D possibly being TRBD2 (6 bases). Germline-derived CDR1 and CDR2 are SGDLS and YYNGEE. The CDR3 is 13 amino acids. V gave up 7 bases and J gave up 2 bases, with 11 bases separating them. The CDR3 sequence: CASAGGITDTQYF. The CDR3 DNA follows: TGTGCCAGCGCCGGGGGAATCACAGATACGCAGTATTTT.

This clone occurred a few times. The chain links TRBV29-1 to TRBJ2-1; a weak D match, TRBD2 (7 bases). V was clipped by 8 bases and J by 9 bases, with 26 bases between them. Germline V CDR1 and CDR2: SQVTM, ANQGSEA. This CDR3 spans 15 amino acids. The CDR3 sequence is CSLVYEGGVLSEQFF. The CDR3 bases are TGCAGCCTCGTCTACGAGGGGGGGGTTTTAAGTGAGCAGTTCTTC.

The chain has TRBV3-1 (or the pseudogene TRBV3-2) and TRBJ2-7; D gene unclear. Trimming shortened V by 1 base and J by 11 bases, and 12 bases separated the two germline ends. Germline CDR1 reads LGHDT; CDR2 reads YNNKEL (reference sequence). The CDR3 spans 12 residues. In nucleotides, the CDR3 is TGTGCCAGCAGCCAAGGGGTGGGCTATGAGTACTTC. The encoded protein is CASSQGVGYEYF.

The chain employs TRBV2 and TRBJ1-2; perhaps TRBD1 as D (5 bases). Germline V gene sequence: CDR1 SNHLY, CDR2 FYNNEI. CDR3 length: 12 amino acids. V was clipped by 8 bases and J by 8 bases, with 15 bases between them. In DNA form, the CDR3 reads TGTGCCAGCCGGGGAGGGGAGGGCGGCTACACCTTC. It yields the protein CASRGGEGGYTF.

CDR3 DNA sequence: TGTGCCAGCAGGACTCCGAAGACAGGGGAAGTCGGCTACACCTTC. The encoded protein is CASRTPKTGEVGYTF. This chain links TRBV28 with TRBJ1-2, with 8 bases lining up with TRBD1. Per the germline V gene, CDR1 is MDHEN and CDR2 is SYDVKM. Trimming at V came to 6 bases and at J to 8 bases, leaving 14 bases not matched to a gene. The CDR3 sequence is 15 residues long.

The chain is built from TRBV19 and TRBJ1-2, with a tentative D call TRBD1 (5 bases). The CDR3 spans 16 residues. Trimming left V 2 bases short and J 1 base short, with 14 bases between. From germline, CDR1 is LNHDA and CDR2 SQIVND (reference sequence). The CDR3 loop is CASSISGGRVNYGYTF. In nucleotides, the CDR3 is TGTGCCAGTAGTATATCGGGGGGGAGAGTTAACTATGGCTACACCTTC.

Here the CDR3 DNA reads TGTGCCAGCTCACCCTTTTCGGTCCGGGACGAGCAGTACTTC. Its translation: CASSPFSVRDEQYF. This chain uses TRBV18 with TRBJ2-7; D not certain. Trimming shortened V by 3 bases and J by 5 bases, and 14 bases separated the two germline ends. The germline V gene encodes CDR1 KGHSH and CDR2 LQKENI. The CDR3 contains 14 residues.

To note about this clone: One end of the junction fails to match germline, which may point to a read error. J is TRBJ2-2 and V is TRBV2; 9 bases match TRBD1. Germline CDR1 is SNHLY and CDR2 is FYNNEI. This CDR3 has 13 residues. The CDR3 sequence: CASSATGGPTVLF. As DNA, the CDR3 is TGTGCCAGCAGTGCGACAGGGGGGCCCACTGTTCTTTTT.

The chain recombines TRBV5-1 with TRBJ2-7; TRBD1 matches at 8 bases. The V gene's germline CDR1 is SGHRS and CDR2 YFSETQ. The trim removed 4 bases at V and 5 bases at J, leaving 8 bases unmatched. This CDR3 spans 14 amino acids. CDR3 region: CASSPGQAADEQYF. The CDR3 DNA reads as TGCGCCAGCAGCCCGGGACAGGCCGCCGACGAGCAGTACTTC. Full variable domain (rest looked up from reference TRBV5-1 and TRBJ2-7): KAGVTQTPRYLIKTRGQQVTLSCSPISGHRSVSWYQQTPGQGLQFLFEYFSETQRNKGNFPGRFSGRQFSNSRSEMNVSTLELGDSALYLCASSPGQAADEQYFGPGTRLTVT.

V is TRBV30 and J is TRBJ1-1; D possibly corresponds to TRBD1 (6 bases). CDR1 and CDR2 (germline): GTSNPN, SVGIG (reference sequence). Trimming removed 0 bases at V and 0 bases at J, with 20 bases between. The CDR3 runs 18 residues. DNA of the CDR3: TGTGCCTGGAGTGTGGCGTCGAGGCTAGGGGGAATGAACACTGAAGCTTTCTTT. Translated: CAWSVASRLGGMNTEAFF.

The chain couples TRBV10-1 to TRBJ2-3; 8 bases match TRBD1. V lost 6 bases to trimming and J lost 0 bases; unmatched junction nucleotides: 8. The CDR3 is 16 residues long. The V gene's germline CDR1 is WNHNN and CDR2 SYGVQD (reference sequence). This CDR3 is CASSALTGESTDTQYF. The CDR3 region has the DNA TGCGCCAGCAGCGCTCTGACAGGGGAGAGCACAGATACGCAGTATTTT.

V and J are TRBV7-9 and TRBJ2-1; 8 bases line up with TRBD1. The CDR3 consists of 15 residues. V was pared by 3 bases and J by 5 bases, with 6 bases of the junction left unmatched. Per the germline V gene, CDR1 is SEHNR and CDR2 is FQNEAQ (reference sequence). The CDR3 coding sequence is TGTGCCAGCAGCTTCACAGGGGGACAGAACAATGAGCAGTTCTTC. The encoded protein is CASSFTGGQNNEQFF.

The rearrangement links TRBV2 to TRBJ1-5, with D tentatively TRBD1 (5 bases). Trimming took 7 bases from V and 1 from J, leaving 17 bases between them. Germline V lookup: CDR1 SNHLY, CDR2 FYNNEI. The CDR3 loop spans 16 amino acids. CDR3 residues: CASNFGGEWSNQPQHF. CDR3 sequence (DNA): TGTGCCAGCAATTTTGGGGGGGAGTGGAGCAATCAGCCCCAGCATTTT.

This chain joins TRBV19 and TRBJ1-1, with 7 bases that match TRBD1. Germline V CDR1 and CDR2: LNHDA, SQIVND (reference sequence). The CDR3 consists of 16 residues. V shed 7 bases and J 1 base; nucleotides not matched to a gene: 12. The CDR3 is CASITSLRGPNTEAFF. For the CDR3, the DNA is TGTGCCAGTATAACCTCTCTGAGGGGGCCGAACACTGAAGCTTTCTTT. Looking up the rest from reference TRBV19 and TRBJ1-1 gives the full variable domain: DGGITQSPKYLFRKEGQNVTLSCEQNLNHDAMYWYRQDPGQGLRLIYYSQIVNDFQKGDIAEGYSVSREKKESFPLTVTSAQKNPTAFYLCASITSLRGPNTEAFFGQGTRLTVV.

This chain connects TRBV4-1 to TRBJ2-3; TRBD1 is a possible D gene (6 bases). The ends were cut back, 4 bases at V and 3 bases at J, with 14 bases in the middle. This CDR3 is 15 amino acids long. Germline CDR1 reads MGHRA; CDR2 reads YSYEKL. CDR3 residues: CASSPGQTFTDTQYF. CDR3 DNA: TGCGCCAGCAGCCCTGGACAGACCTTTACAGATACGCAGTATTTT.

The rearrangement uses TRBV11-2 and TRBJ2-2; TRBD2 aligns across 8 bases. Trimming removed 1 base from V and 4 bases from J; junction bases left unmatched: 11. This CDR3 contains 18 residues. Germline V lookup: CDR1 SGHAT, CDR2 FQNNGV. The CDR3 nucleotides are TGTGCCAGCAGCTTAGTTTCAGCGGGGGCCGCGGGCACCGGGGAGCTGTTTTTT. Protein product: CASSLVSAGAAGTGELFF.

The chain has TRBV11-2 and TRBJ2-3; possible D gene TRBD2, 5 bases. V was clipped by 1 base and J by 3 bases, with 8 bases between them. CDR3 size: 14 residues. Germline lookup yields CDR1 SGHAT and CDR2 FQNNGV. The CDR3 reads CASSLGPGTDTQYF. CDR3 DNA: TGTGCCAGCAGCTTAGGTCCGGGAACAGATACGCAGTATTTT.

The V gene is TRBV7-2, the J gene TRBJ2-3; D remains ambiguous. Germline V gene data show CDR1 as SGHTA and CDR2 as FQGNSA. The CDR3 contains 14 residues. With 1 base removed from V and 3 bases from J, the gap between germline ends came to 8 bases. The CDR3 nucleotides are TGTGCCAGCAGCTTAGGGGTAGCAACAGATACGCAGTATTTT. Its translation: CASSLGVATDTQYF.

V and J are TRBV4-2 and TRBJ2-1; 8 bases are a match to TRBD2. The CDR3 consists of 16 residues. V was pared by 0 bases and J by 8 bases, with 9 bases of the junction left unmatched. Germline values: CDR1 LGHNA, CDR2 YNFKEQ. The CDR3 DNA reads TGTGCCAGCAGCCAAGATAGCGGCGGGGGGTTCGATGAGCAGTTCTTC. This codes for CASSQDSGGGFDEQFF.